The 29 T cell receptor beta chains below all came from one sample that was sequenced in a study of long-term antiretroviral therapy in people with HIV. It was version v3.0 of the immunoSEQ assay that was run at survey level. Clones were read by immunoSEQ multiplex PCR, and TCRdb kept only the in-frame ones, dropping some. The data hold around 26,000 clones, with roughly 80% observed a single time. The sequencing used unsorted PBMCs, collected 1.1 years before starting antiretroviral therapy. The source is a woman in her thirties with HIV.

The chain is built from TRBV30 and TRBJ1-4; D uncertain. In germline, CDR1 is GTSNPN, CDR2 SVGIG (reference sequence). This CDR3 contains 11 residues. Trimming removed 0 bases from V and 11 bases from J, with 7 bases in between. DNA for the CDR3: TGTGCCTGGAGTGTTGGGGTGAAACTGTTTTTT. It translates to CAWSVGVKLFF. The variable domain in full, with the rest retrieved from reference TRBV30 and TRBJ1-4, is SQTIHQWPATLVQPVGSPLSLECTVEGTSNPNLYWYRQAAGRGLQLLFYSVGIGQISSEVPQNLSASRPQDRQFILSSKKLLLSDSGFYLCAWSVGVKLFFGSGTQLSVL.

This clone appeared a few times. The chain carries TRBV7-9 and TRBJ1-1; maybe TRBD1 (5 bases). From germline, CDR1 is SEHNR and CDR2 FQNEAQ (reference sequence). Trimming left V 1 base short and J 0 bases short, with 6 bases between. The CDR3 extends over 14 amino acids. This CDR3 reads CASSLDRMNTEAFF. The CDR3 bases are TGTGCCAGCAGCTTAGACAGGATGAACACTGAAGCTTTCTTT.

This chain links TRBV18 with TRBJ1-1, with D perhaps matching TRBD1 (6 bases). Germline V gene data show CDR1 as KGHSH and CDR2 as LQKENI. V was cut by 6 bases and J by 0 bases, with 11 bases left in between. The CDR3 loop spans 14 amino acids. The CDR3 loop reads CASSQGNLNTEAFF. The CDR3 DNA is TGTGCCAGCTCCCAGGGGAACCTGAACACTGAAGCTTTCTTT.

The rearrangement uses TRBV4-1 and TRBJ1-4; the D gene is possibly TRBD1 (5 bases). The CDR3 has 16 residues. Trimming shortened V by 7 bases and J by 2 bases, and 17 bases separated the two germline ends. Germline V gene lookup returns CDR1 MGHRA and CDR2 YSYEKL. In DNA, the CDR3 is TGCGCCAGCACCCTTCGTCCGGGGCAGACTAATGAAAAACTGTTTTTT. Amino acids: CASTLRPGQTNEKLFF.

Turning to this clone: The junction differs from germline at one of its ends, possibly a read error. The chain couples TRBV19 to TRBJ2-3, with D perhaps TRBD1 or TRBD2 (6 bases each). This CDR3 is built from 14 residues. CDR1 LNHDA and CDR2 SQIVND come from the germline V gene (reference sequence). CDR3 protein: CASSISGGTDTQYF. The CDR3 DNA reads TGTGCCAGTAGTATATCCGGGGGCACGGATACGCAGTATTTT.

The sample holds one count of this clone. The rearrangement links TRBV2 to TRBJ1-6, with unresolved D. The V gene's germline CDR1 is SNHLY and CDR2 FYNNEI. The CDR3 extends over 15 amino acids. V shed 4 bases and J shed 7 bases, with 14 bases lying between them. The CDR3 nucleotides read TGTGCCAGCAGTGTTGATGGGAGGGTCAATTCACCCCTCCACTTT. As protein: CASSVDGRVNSPLHF.

The chain recombines TRBV4-1 with TRBJ1-5, with no clear D. The germline CDR1 and CDR2 sequences are MGHRA and YSYEKL. The ends were cut back, 3 bases at V and 1 base at J, with 10 bases in the middle. The CDR3 has 15 amino acids. CDR3 sequence reads: CASSQSGLSNQPQHF. The CDR3 DNA reads TGCGCCAGCAGCCAGAGCGGTCTGAGCAATCAGCCCCAGCATTTT.

V gene TRBV9 combines with J gene TRBJ2-3; 10 nucleotides agree with TRBD2. The CDR3 has 16 residues. Germline-derived CDR1 and CDR2 are SGDLS and YYNGEE. V trimming: 4 bases; J trimming: 4 bases; junction bases outside the gene matches: 9. The CDR3: CASSLVGTSAPDTQYF. The CDR3 bases are TGTGCCAGCAGCCTCGTCGGGACTAGCGCCCCAGATACGCAGTATTTT.

The chain recombines TRBV5-1 with TRBJ2-7, with D uncertain. This CDR3 contains 11 residues. The V and J ends lost 4 bases and 7 bases respectively, with 9 bases between them. Germline V lookup: CDR1 SGHRS, CDR2 YFSETQ. CDR3 bases: TGCGCCAGCAGCGCTCTGGGGGAGCAGTACTTC. Amino acids: CASSALGEQYF.

V gene TRBV19 combines with J gene TRBJ2-1; no clear D. From germline, CDR1 is LNHDA and CDR2 SQIVND (reference sequence). The CDR3 covers 15 residues. Trimming stripped 3 bases from V and 1 base from J, with 10 bases between. The CDR3 loop reads CASSMRKESYNEQFF. CDR3 coding DNA: TGTGCCAGTAGTATGAGAAAGGAGTCCTACAATGAGCAGTTCTTC.

This clone was observed once. The chain has TRBV5-1 and TRBJ1-6; the D is unclear. This CDR3 comprises 17 residues. The ends were cut back, 4 bases at V and 7 bases at J, with 21 bases in the middle. From germline, CDR1 is SGHRS and CDR2 YFSETQ. The CDR3 DNA follows: TGCGCCAGCAGCCCCCGGGAGTCTTACCCCCTAAATTCACCCCTCCACTTT. Amino acid sequence: CASSPRESYPLNSPLHF.

J is TRBJ1-1 and V is TRBV29-1, with D possibly being TRBD1 (6 bases). From germline, CDR1 is SQVTM and CDR2 ANQGSEA. V gave up 4 bases and J gave up 3 bases, with 9 bases separating them. The CDR3 loop spans 12 amino acids. CDR3 residues: CSVVRGDTEAFF. The CDR3 region has the DNA TGCAGCGTTGTGAGGGGGGACACTGAAGCTTTCTTT.

The CDR3 region is CASSFRQEGYTF. DNA for the CDR3: TGTGCCAGTAGTTTCCGACAGGAAGGCTACACCTTC. The J gene is TRBJ1-2, the V gene TRBV19; D perhaps matches TRBD1 (6 bases). Between the trimmed V and J ends, which lost 5 bases and 8 bases, there was a span of 12 bases. The CDR3 loop spans 12 amino acids. CDR1 LNHDA and CDR2 SQIVND come from the germline V gene (reference sequence). The whole variable domain, filled in from reference TRBV19 and TRBJ1-2, reads DGGITQSPKYLFRKEGQNVTLSCEQNLNHDAMYWYRQDPGQGLRLIYYSQIVNDFQKGDIAEGYSVSREKKESFPLTVTSAQKNPTAFYLCASSFRQEGYTFGSGTRLTVV.

The chain couples TRBV11-2 to TRBJ2-7; D is unclear. The CDR3 loop spans 14 amino acids. Trimming took 3 bases from V and 4 from J, leaving 13 bases between them. CDR1 SGHAT and CDR2 FQNNGV come from the germline V gene. The CDR3 reads CASSFSDRPYEQYF. DNA for the CDR3: TGTGCCAGCAGCTTCTCCGACCGACCGTACGAGCAGTACTTC.

This chain joins TRBV15 and TRBJ2-3, with 7 bases that match TRBD1. Germline V gives CDR1 LNHNV, CDR2 YYDKDF (reference sequence). This CDR3 contains 16 residues. V shed 5 bases, J shed 2 bases, and the junction held 10 bases outside the gene matches. CDR3 in amino acids: CATSRRDRLTTDTQYF. The CDR3 coding sequence is TGTGCCACCAGCCGACGGGACAGACTAACCACAGATACGCAGTATTTT.

The rearrangement joins TRBV10-1 to TRBJ1-1, with D hard to call. This CDR3 has 13 residues. Germline V gives CDR1 WNHNN, CDR2 SYGVQD (reference sequence). V dropped 5 bases and J dropped 7 bases, with 14 bases sitting between them. For the CDR3, the DNA is TGCGCCAGCAGTTATTACCAGGCTGGTGAAGCTTTCTTT. Protein: CASSYYQAGEAFF.

This chain joins TRBV7-8 and TRBJ1-2, with a tentative D call TRBD1 (5 bases). Germline loops: CDR1 SGHVS, CDR2 FQNEAQ. V shed 5 bases and J shed 2 bases, with 12 bases lying between them. This CDR3 has 14 amino acids. CDR3: CASSPTTENYGYTF. CDR3 nucleotides: TGTGCCAGCAGCCCCACGACAGAGAACTATGGCTACACCTTC. The whole variable domain, remainder taken from reference TRBV7-8 and TRBJ1-2, is GAGVSQSPRYKVAKRGQDVALRCDPISGHVSLFWYQQALGQGPEFLTYFQNEAQLDKSGLPSDRFFAERPEGSVSTLKIQRTQQEDSAVYLCASSPTTENYGYTFGSGTRLTVV.

The CDR3 loop is CASSEWQQFGSEQFF. The DNA of the CDR3 is TGCGCCAGCAGTGAGTGGCAGCAATTCGGGAGTGAGCAGTTCTTC. The gene calls are TRBV10-1 and TRBJ2-1; tentative D call: TRBD2 (6 bases). V lost 1 base, J lost 9 bases, and 16 bases lay in between. This CDR3 is 15 amino acids long. In germline, CDR1 is WNHNN, CDR2 SYGVQD (reference sequence).

The V gene is TRBV10-2, the J gene TRBJ2-3, with D perhaps matching TRBD1 (6 bases). The CDR3 contains 16 residues. Germline CDR1 reads WSHSY; CDR2 reads SAAADI. Trimming left V 0 bases short and J 2 bases short, with 12 bases between. CDR3 in amino acids: CASSESAGGATDTQYF. In nucleotides, the CDR3 is TGCGCCAGCAGTGAGTCCGCTGGGGGCGCCACAGATACGCAGTATTTT.

The chain employs TRBV29-1 and TRBJ1-1; D might be TRBD1 (5 bases). Trimming pared 7 bases from V and 1 base from J, leaving 10 bases between. CDR1 SQVTM and CDR2 ANQGSEA come from the germline V gene. The CDR3 contains 12 residues. CDR3 in amino acids: CSGGNGNTEAFF. The CDR3 DNA reads TGCAGCGGGGGGAACGGGAACACTGAAGCTTTCTTT.

The rearrangement uses TRBV6-1 and TRBJ1-5; D remains ambiguous. The CDR3 sequence is 14 residues long. V was pared by 2 bases and J by 2 bases, with 7 bases between. Germline assignment: CDR1 MNHNS and CDR2 SASEGT. The CDR3 loop reads CASSETWGNQPQHF. CDR3 coding DNA: TGTGCCAGCAGTGAAACATGGGGCAATCAGCCCCAGCATTTT.

CDR3 DNA: TGTGCCAGTAGTATAGCAGTTTTGTGGCCGGGACAGCAGAAACTCAATCAGCCCCAGCATTTT. Translated: CASSIAVLWPGQQKLNQPQHF. The rearrangement uses TRBV19 and TRBJ1-5; 7 bases are shared with TRBD1. The CDR3 consists of 21 residues. Unmatched junction bases numbered 21, after V lost 1 base and J lost 3 bases. Germline V gene data show CDR1 as LNHDA and CDR2 as SQIVND (reference sequence).

The chain employs TRBV9 and TRBJ1-3, with D perhaps TRBD1 (5 bases). Germline V lookup: CDR1 SGDLS, CDR2 YYNGEE. V was pared by 0 bases and J by 4 bases, with 17 bases between. The CDR3 is 17 amino acids. The DNA of the CDR3 is TGTGCCAGCAGCGTAGGGTATAGTGGGGCATGGGGAAACACCATATATTTT. It specifies CASSVGYSGAWGNTIYF.

The chain employs TRBV6-1 and TRBJ1-1, with a tentative D call TRBD1 (6 bases). The CDR3 is 13 residues long. CDR1 and CDR2 (germline): MNHNS, SASEGT. The V and J ends lost 8 bases and 6 bases respectively, with 16 bases between them. CDR3 residues: CASAVTGRAEAFF. CDR3 DNA sequence: TGTGCCAGCGCTGTAACAGGGAGAGCTGAAGCTTTCTTT.

The J gene is TRBJ1-1, the V gene TRBV9, with a possible D match to TRBD1 (5 bases). The CDR3 consists of 12 residues. Trimming left V 3 bases short and J 8 bases short, with 11 bases between. Germline CDR1 SGDLS, CDR2 YYNGEE. The CDR3 nucleotides are TGTGCCAGCAGCGACGACAGTTTCGAAGCTTTCTTT. It codes for CASSDDSFEAFF. Combining the CDR3 with reference TRBV9 and TRBJ1-1 gives the whole variable domain DSGVTQTPKHLITATGQRVTLRCSPRSGDLSVYWYQQSLDQGLQFLIQYYNGEERAKGNILERFSAQQFPDLHSELNLSSLELGDSALYFCASSDDSFEAFFGQGTRLTVV.

The gene calls are TRBV30 and TRBJ1-2; D remains unclear. Trimming took off 1 base at V and 8 bases at J, with 20 bases between the two ends. CDR1 and CDR2 from the germline V gene are GTSNPN and SVGIG (reference sequence). The CDR3 spans 15 residues. The CDR3 sequence: CAWSGTVIPLNGYTF. The DNA for the CDR3 is TGTGCCTGGAGTGGAACAGTTATTCCATTGAACGGCTACACCTTC.

This clone was counted between two and nine times. The rearrangement uses TRBV2 and TRBJ2-7; maybe TRBD1 (5 bases). CDR3 length: 15 residues. Germline V lookup: CDR1 SNHLY, CDR2 FYNNEI. V lost 1 base and J lost 4, with 14 bases in between. For the CDR3, the DNA is TGTGCCAGCAGTGAAGGGGTTGGGGCCTTATACGAGCAGTACTTC. Its protein product is CASSEGVGALYEQYF.

J is TRBJ2-6 and V is TRBV30, with a tentative D call TRBD2 (6 bases). V lost 0 bases and J 0 bases, leaving 6 bases between the germline ends. There are 15 residues in the CDR3. The germline CDR1 and CDR2 sequences are GTSNPN and SVGIG (reference sequence). The CDR3 DNA reads as TGTGCCTGGAGTGTGGGGGGCTCTGGGGCCAACGTCCTGACTTTC. Translating gives CAWSVGGSGANVLTF.

This clone is a singleton in its sample. The chain employs TRBV30 and TRBJ1-2; D unresolved. Germline V gene lookup returns CDR1 GTSNPN and CDR2 SVGIG (reference sequence). Trimming stripped 4 bases from V and 4 bases from J, with 13 bases between. The CDR3 covers 13 residues. CDR3 sequence (DNA): TGTGCCTGGATCGGAGAGGGTGGCTATGGCTACACCTTC. This codes for CAWIGEGGYGYTF.